The 23 T cell receptor beta chains below come from one sample, sequenced in a study of Ad26.COV2.S vaccination and SARS-CoV-2 variants. The assay was immunoSEQ multiplex PCR, and TCRdb's table has in-frame clones only and misses some. The data hold around 300,000 clones, with around 88% observed a single time. Treatment indicated: some 20 received Ad26.COV2.S at low or high dose, single or two shots; about 5 received placebo; per-sample allocation not given. Sampling occurred on day 63 after the first vaccine or placebo injection. Sequencing used peripheral blood, obtained in a trial of Ad26.COV2.S vaccine versus placebo. The receptors come from a person aged 18-65 years who received the Ad26.COV2.S COVID-19 vaccine or a placebo.

This clone has a handful of counts. This chain connects TRBV9 to TRBJ2-7; TRBD1 is a possible D gene (5 bases). Trimming left V 0 bases short and J 2 bases short, with 15 bases between. The germline CDR1 and CDR2 sequences are SGDLS and YYNGEE. There are 16 residues in the CDR3. CDR3 nucleotide sequence: TGTGCCAGCAGCGTAGCAGGGTCATATCAACCCTACGAGCAGTACTTC. This codes for CASSVAGSYQPYEQYF.

This clone has a single count. This sequence joins TRBV6-2 or TRBV6-3 and TRBJ1-6; D remains unclear. The CDR3 sequence is 15 residues long. CDR1 and CDR2 (germline): MNHEY, SVGEGT. Trimming removed 4 bases from V and 0 bases from J, with 7 bases in between. The CDR3 sequence is CASSFGSSYNSPLHF. CDR3 in DNA: TGTGCCAGCAGTTTTGGGAGCTCCTATAATTCACCCCTCCACTTT.

The CDR3 DNA reads TGTGCCAGCAGCTTCGACCCCAGCGGGGTGGGCGAGCAGTACTTC. Protein sequence: CASSFDPSGVGEQYF. The chain joins TRBV11-2 to TRBJ2-7; 7 bases line up with TRBD2. V shed 3 bases and J 6 bases; nucleotides not matched to a gene: 11. Germline lookup yields CDR1 SGHAT and CDR2 FQNNGV. The CDR3 has 15 residues.

This chain joins TRBV14 and TRBJ1-4; the D gene is possibly TRBD1 (6 bases). This CDR3 region has 15 residues. Germline CDR1 reads SGHDN; CDR2 reads FVKESK. Trimming shortened V by 1 base and J by 8 bases, and 14 bases separated the two germline ends. CDR3 nucleotide sequence: TGTGCCAGCAGCCAAGGTTCCGGGGGGCGAGAAAAACTGTTTTTT. It codes for CASSQGSGGREKLFF.

The table lists this clone with a count of one. The CDR3 spells CASSKRLADYTDTQYF. The DNA of the CDR3 is TGTGCCAGCAGCAAAAGACTAGCGGATTACACAGATACGCAGTATTTT. The genes are TRBV21-1 and TRBJ2-3; the D call in the table, TRBD2, was not verified against the DNA. TRBV21-1 is listed as a pseudogene. This CDR3 has 16 amino acids.

CDR3 amino acids: CASRTATENTEAFF. In DNA form, the CDR3 reads TGTGCCAGTAGAACCGCGACAGAGAACACTGAAGCTTTCTTT. V and J are TRBV19 and TRBJ1-1, with D possibly TRBD1 on 5 matching bases. CDR3 length equals 14 residues. The germline CDR1 and CDR2 sequences are LNHDA and SQIVND (reference sequence). V was pared by 6 bases and J by 1 base, with 12 bases between.

The chain links TRBV7-8 to TRBJ2-7; D may be TRBD1 or TRBD2 (5 bases each). CDR1 and CDR2 (germline): SGHVS, FQNEAQ. Trimming left V 5 bases short and J 2 bases short, with 13 bases between. The CDR3 is made up of 14 amino acids. The CDR3 DNA reads as TGTGCCAGCAGCATGGGGACCGCCACCTACGAGCAGTACTTC. It translates to CASSMGTATYEQYF. The full variable domain, with the rest looked up from reference TRBV7-8 and TRBJ2-7, is GAGVSQSPRYKVAKRGQDVALRCDPISGHVSLFWYQQALGQGPEFLTYFQNEAQLDKSGLPSDRFFAERPEGSVSTLKIQRTQQEDSAVYLCASSMGTATYEQYFGPGTRLTVT.

The chain employs TRBV28 and TRBJ2-2; D unclear. The CDR3 is made up of 16 amino acids. Trimming took off 6 bases at V and 1 base at J, with 15 bases between the two ends. Germline CDR1 reads MDHEN; CDR2 reads SYDVKM. The CDR3, as DNA: TGTGCCAGCAGCCCTGGTCGGTGGGGGAACACCGGGGAGCTGTTTTTT. Its translation is CASSPGRWGNTGELFF.

J is TRBJ1-1 and V is TRBV18, with TRBD1 identical over 7 bases. V was pared by 6 bases and J by 3 bases, with 7 bases of the junction left unmatched. This CDR3 is 14 amino acids long. Germline lookup yields CDR1 KGHSH and CDR2 LQKENI. The CDR3 DNA reads as TGTGCCAGCTCCCGCGACAGGGCGGACACTGAAGCTTTCTTT. It yields the protein CASSRDRADTEAFF.

This chain links TRBV27 with TRBJ1-6, with D hard to call. In germline, CDR1 is MNHEY, CDR2 SMNVEV (reference sequence). The CDR3 loop spans 14 amino acids. V dropped 3 bases and J dropped 10 bases, with 13 bases sitting between them. The CDR3 nucleotides are TGTGCCAGCAGTTTCTTCTATTCACAGTCACCCCTCCACTTT. Its translation is CASSFFYSQSPLHF.

The chain recombines TRBV2 with TRBJ1-6; perhaps TRBD1 as D (5 bases). The germline V and J ends were trimmed by 6 bases and 4 bases, with 10 bases remaining between them. Germline CDR1 SNHLY, CDR2 FYNNEI. CDR3 size: 14 residues. DNA of the CDR3: TGTGCCAGCAGCCCGGGACCATATAATTCACCCCTCCACTTT. It is translated as CASSPGPYNSPLHF.

The chain recombines TRBV28 with TRBJ1-6; tentatively, D is TRBD1 (5 bases). The germline V and J ends were trimmed by 4 bases and 11 bases, with 18 bases remaining between them. Germline V gene lookup returns CDR1 MDHEN and CDR2 SYDVKM. There are 15 residues in the CDR3. The CDR3 DNA sequence: TGTGCCAGCAGTTCCCCGGACATAGTGAAGACACCCCTCCACTTT. This codes for CASSSPDIVKTPLHF.

J is TRBJ1-6 and V is TRBV18; the D is unclear. The CDR3 is made up of 16 amino acids. Trimming stripped 4 bases from V and 0 bases from J, with 10 bases between. From germline, CDR1 is KGHSH and CDR2 LQKENI. The CDR3 DNA is TGTGCCAGCTCACGGGCCTACAGCTCCTATAATTCACCCCTCCACTTT. Its translation is CASSRAYSSYNSPLHF.

This rearrangement joins TRBV15 to TRBJ1-3, with a tentative D call TRBD1 (5 bases). The V end was cut by 0 bases, the J end by 0 bases, with 15 bases between. The length of the CDR3 is 18 residues. The germline V gene encodes CDR1 LNHNV and CDR2 YYDKDF (reference sequence). The CDR3 reads CATSREDTGMSSGNTIYF. The DNA of the CDR3 is TGTGCCACCAGCAGAGAGGACACCGGCATGAGCTCTGGAAACACCATATATTTT.

This sequence joins TRBV27 and TRBJ1-2; 8 nucleotides align to TRBD1. Germline lookup yields CDR1 MNHEY and CDR2 SMNVEV (reference sequence). This CDR3 region has 16 residues. The V gene end was trimmed by 6 bases and the J gene end by 2 bases; junction bases not matched to a gene: 11. In DNA form, the CDR3 reads TGTGCCAGCAGCAACTTACGACAGGGGCCAAACTATGGCTACACCTTC. This codes for CASSNLRQGPNYGYTF.

This rearrangement joins TRBV11-2 to TRBJ1-3; D is ambiguous. The CDR3 spans 14 residues. Trimming took 6 bases from V and 7 from J, leaving 16 bases between them. Germline V gene lookup returns CDR1 SGHAT and CDR2 FQNNGV. CDR3: CASSQPGFGNTIYF. In DNA form, the CDR3 reads TGTGCCAGCAGTCAACCGGGGTTCGGCAACACCATATATTTT.

The sample holds a few counts of this clone. The V gene is TRBV5-6, the J gene TRBJ1-2, with D uncertain. The CDR3 sequence is 15 residues long. CDR1 is SGHDT and CDR2 is YYEEEE in the germline V gene. Trimming stripped 4 bases from V and 4 bases from J, with 17 bases between. The CDR3 sequence: CASSPGPSRSYGYTF. DNA for the CDR3: TGTGCCAGCAGCCCCGGACCTTCTCGTAGCTATGGCTACACCTTC.

V is TRBV7-8 and J is TRBJ1-4; no clear D. The CDR3 totals 15 residues. Germline CDR1 and CDR2: SGHVS and FQNEAQ. V was cut by 3 bases and J by 0 bases, with 8 bases left in between. The DNA of the CDR3 is TGTGCCAGCAGCTTTGGAGCTGCAACTAATGAAAAACTGTTTTTT. This translates into CASSFGAATNEKLFF.

This clone was found once. V and J are TRBV10-1 and TRBJ2-5; D is perhaps TRBD2 (6 bases). This CDR3 comprises 14 residues. Germline V gene sequence: CDR1 WNHNN, CDR2 SYGVQD (reference sequence). Trimming cost V 4 bases and J 0 bases, with 9 bases left between them. The CDR3 sequence: CASSAGSYQETQYF. CDR3 coding DNA: TGCGCCAGCAGTGCCGGGAGCTACCAAGAGACCCAGTACTTC.

The chain couples TRBV18 to TRBJ1-1, with D possibly being TRBD1 (5 bases). CDR1 and CDR2 from the germline V gene are KGHSH and LQKENI. The CDR3 is 18 amino acids. V was trimmed by 1 base and J by 0 bases, leaving 18 bases between them. The CDR3 bases are TGTGCCAGCTCACCACAAGGGAGCAGGGCTGTCATGAACACTGAAGCTTTCTTT. Translating it yields CASSPQGSRAVMNTEAFF.

This clone was found once. The chain is built from TRBV18 and TRBJ2-2, with D unclear. Germline CDR1 reads KGHSH; CDR2 reads LQKENI. Trimming pared 1 base from V and 1 base from J, leaving 4 bases between. This CDR3 region has 14 residues. The CDR3 DNA reads TGTGCCAGCTCACCACGAGAGAACACCGGGGAGCTGTTTTTT. This encodes CASSPRENTGELFF.

J is TRBJ2-5 and V is TRBV3-1 (or the pseudogene TRBV3-2), with D uncertain. Germline values: CDR1 LGHDT, CDR2 YNNKEL (reference sequence). The V end lost 0 bases, the J end lost 1 base, and 6 bases lay between the germline ends. CDR3 length: 14 amino acids. As DNA, the CDR3 is TGTGCCAGCAGCCAAGATGGATCCCAAGAGACCCAGTACTTC. Translated: CASSQDGSQETQYF.

The chain combines TRBV21-1 with TRBJ2-7. TRBV21-1 represents a pseudogene. The CDR3 extends over 16 amino acids. For the CDR3, the DNA is TGTGCCAGCACCCCACCCCCAGGGGCGGGGTCCTACGAGCAGTACTTC. Its protein product is CASTPPPGAGSYEQYF.